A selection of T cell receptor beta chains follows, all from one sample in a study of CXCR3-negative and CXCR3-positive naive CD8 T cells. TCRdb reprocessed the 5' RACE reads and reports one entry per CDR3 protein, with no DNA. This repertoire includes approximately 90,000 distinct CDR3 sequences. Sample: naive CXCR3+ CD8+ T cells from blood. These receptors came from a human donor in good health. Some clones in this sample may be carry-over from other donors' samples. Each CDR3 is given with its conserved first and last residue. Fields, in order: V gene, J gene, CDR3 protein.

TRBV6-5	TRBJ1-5	CATRGDLDSNQPQHF
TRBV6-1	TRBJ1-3	CASSEAMGSSGNTIYF
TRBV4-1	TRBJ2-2	CASSQRTSSGELFF
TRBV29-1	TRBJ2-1	CSVETTSDQETQYF
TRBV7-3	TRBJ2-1	CASSLRGDYNEQFF
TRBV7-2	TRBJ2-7	CASSLESLAGGFSYEQYF
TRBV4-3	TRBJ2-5	CASSQSLDIETQYF
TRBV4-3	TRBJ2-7	CASSRGLAEAYEQYF
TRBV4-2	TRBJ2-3	CASSTPREDTQYF
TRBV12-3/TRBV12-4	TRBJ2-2	CASSSGQAELFF
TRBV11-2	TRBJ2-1	CASSLVGPDGSSYNEQFF
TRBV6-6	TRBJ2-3	CASSYVAHQGADTQYF
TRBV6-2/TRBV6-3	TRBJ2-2	CASSYGRNSGELFF
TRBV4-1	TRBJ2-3	CASSQDARVDTQYF
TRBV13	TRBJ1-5	CASSLGSGARSNQPQHF
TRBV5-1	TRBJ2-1	CASTYEATYNEQFF
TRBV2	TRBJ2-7	CASSESDTAYEQYF
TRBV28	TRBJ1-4	CASRGSSSRDGEKLFF
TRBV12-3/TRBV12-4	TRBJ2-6	CASSTGDDSGANVLTF
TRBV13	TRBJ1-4	CASSSQQGVVDEKLFF
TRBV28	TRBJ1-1	CASGFLLGSPLGPDTEAFF
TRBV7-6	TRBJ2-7	CASSLRTSAYEQYF
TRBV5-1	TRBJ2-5	CASSQWTGQETQYF
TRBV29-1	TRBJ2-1	CSVFLLAGGPNEQFF
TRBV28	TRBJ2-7	CASSSPRTSGSSYEQYF
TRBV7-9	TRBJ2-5	CASSFDPITETQYF
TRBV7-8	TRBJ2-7	CASSRTGTQPYEQYF
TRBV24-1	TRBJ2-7	CATSDLNLAGTYEQYF
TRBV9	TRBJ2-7	CASSAGTVPYEQYF
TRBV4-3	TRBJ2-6	CASSQAQGVGANVLTF
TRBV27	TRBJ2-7	CASSLSGTWSYEQYF
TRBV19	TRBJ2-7	CASSSRDTVSYEQYF
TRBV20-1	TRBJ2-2	CSAPPTSGTGELFF
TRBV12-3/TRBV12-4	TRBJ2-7	CASSLTSGGALTYEQYF
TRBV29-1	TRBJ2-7	CSVRQGPYEQYF
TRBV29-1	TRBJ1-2	CSVEDPRANYGYTF
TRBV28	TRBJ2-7	CASSLWDRGYEQYF
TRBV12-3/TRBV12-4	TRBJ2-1	CASSLPLGPSHEQFF
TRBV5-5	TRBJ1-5	CASSLVDSNQPQHF
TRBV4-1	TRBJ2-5	CASDTYDRGETQYF
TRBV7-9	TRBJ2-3	CASSLGSVVDTQYF
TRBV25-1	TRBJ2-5	CASSGDHQETQYF
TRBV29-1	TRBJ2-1	CSGAGLAGGVSDNEQFF
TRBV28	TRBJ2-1	CASSFGSSGANNEQFF
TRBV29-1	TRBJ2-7	CSVEVLKREGSYERYF
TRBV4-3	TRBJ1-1	CASSHTGARDTEAFF
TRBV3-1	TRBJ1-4	CASSQASDKKLFF
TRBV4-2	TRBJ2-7	CASSQFQGASEQYF
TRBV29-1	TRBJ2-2	CSGGASSSNTGELFF
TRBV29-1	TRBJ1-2	CSVEANPYGYTF
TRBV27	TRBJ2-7	CASSPPGLEQYF
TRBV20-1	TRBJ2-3	CSARDLERGVRDTQYF
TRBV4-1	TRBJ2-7	CASSQLAGGPLDEQYF
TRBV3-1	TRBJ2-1	CASSPGGGGAYNEQFF
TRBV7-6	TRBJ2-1	CASSLGTSGNNEQFF
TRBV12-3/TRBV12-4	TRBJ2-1	CASSLAHSNNEQFF
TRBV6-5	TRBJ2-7	CASSYSRTGAYEQYF
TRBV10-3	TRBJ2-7	CAISEDGWREGDF